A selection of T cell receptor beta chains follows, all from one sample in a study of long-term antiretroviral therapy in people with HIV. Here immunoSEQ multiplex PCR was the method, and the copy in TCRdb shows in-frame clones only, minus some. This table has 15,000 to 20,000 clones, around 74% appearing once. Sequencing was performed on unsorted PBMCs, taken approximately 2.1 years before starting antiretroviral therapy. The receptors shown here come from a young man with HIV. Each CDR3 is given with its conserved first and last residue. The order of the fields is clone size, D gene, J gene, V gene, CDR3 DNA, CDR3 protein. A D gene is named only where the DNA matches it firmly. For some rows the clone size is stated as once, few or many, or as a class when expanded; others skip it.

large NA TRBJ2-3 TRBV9 TGTGCCAGCAGCGTAGAAAGTCCAGATACGCAGTATTTT CASSVESPDTQYF
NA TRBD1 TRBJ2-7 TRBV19 TGTGCCAGTAGTAGAGACAGGGGAGGTTACGAGCAGTACTTC CASSRDRGGYEQYF
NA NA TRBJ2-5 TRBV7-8 TGTGCCAGCAGCGAACAAGAGACCCAGTACTTC CASSEQETQYF
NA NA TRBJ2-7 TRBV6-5 TGTGCCATATCACGGAGTCCATACGACTCCTACGAGCAGTACTTC CAISRSPYDSYEQYF
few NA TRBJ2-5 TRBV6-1 TGTGCCAGCACCCAGGGGGGGACCCAGTACTTC CASTQGGTQYF
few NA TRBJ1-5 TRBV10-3 TGTGCCATCAGTGAGTTTAGTGATAGCAATCAGCCCCAGCATTTT CAISEFSDSNQPQHF
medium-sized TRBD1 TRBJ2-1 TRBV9 TGTGCCAGCAGCGTAGCAGGGGGCCTATACAATGAGCAGTTCTTC CASSVAGGLYNEQFF
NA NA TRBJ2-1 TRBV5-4 TGTGCCAGCAGCCGTCGGTCTGAGCAGTTCTTC CASSRRSEQFF
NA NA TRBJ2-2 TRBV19 TGTGCCAGTACCAAAATGTTAGAGGTCACCGGGGAGCTGTTTTTT CASTKMLEVTGELFF
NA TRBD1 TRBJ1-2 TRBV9 TGTGCCAGCAGCAGCACAGGGGGAAATGCCTATGGCTACACCTTC CASSSTGGNAYGYTF
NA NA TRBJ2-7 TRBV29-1 TGCAGCGTCCCCGACCCGGGACGGCAATACGAGCAGTACTTC CSVPDPGRQYEQYF
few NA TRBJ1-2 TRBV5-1 TGCGCCAGCAGCACACAACTTATGGACTATGGCTACACCTTC CASSTQLMDYGYTF
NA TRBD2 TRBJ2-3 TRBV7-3 TGTGCCAGCAGCTTAGACGGGGGGGCGGCAGATACGCAGTATTTT CASSLDGGAADTQYF
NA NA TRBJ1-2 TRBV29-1 TGCAGCGTCCTATCAACAGGGACTTATGGCTACACCTTC CSVLSTGTYGYTF
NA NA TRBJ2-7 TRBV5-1 TGCGCCAGCAGCTTGGGAGGTGGGCTAGGAACGAACTACGAGCAGTACTTC CASSLGGGLGTNYEQYF
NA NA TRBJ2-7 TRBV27 TGTGCCAGCAGTTTATCGAGGTCAGGAGAAAGGCGCGAGCAGTACTTC CASSLSRSGERREQYF
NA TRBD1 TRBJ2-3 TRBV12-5 TGTGCTAGTGGTTTAGGGACAGGGGAAACAGATACGCAGTATTTT CASGLGTGETDTQYF
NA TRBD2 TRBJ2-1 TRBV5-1 TGCGCCAGCAGCCTCCGGACTAGCGGAAGTCACAATGAGCAGTTCTTC CASSLRTSGSHNEQFF
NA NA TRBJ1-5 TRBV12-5 TGTGCTAGTGGTTTGGTACATAGGGCAGGCAATCAGCCCCAGCATTTT CASGLVHRAGNQPQHF
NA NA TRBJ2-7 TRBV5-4 TGTGCCAGCAGCAGCAGGGTAACCTACGAGCAGTACTTC CASSSRVTYEQYF
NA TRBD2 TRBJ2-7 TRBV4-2 TGTGCCAGCAGCCAAGATGCGGGGGGGGGTTACGAGCAGTACTTC CASSQDAGGGYEQYF
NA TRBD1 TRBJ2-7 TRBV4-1 TGCGCCAGCAGCCAAGAAGGACAGGGTGAGATCTACGAGCAGTACTTC CASSQEGQGEIYEQYF
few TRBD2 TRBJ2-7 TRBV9 TGTGCCAGCAGCGTAGGCGGGGGAGGTGTGAACTACGAGCAGTACTTC CASSVGGGGVNYEQYF
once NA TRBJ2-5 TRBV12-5 TGTGCTAGTGGTTTGCTGCTGGGAGAGACCCAGTACTTC CASGLLLGETQYF
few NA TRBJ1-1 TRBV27 TGTGCCAGCAGTTTTGCCAGGGTGGGGACTGAAGCTTTCTTT CASSFARVGTEAFF
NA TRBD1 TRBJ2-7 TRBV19 TGTGCCAGTAGTAACCGGGACAGGGTTAACGAGCAGTACTTC CASSNRDRVNEQYF
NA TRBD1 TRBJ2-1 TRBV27 TGTGCCAGCAGTTCCGGACAGGGTCTACACAATGAGCAGTTCTTC CASSSGQGLHNEQFF
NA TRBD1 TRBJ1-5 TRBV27 TGTGCCAGCAGTTTAATAGGGGGCACGGACAGCAATCAGCCCCAGCATTTT CASSLIGGTDSNQPQHF
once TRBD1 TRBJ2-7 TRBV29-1 TGCAGCGGCCGAAGGGGGACAGGGGGGGGCGAGCAGTACTTC CSGRRGTGGGEQYF
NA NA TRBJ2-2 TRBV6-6 TGTGCCAGCAGTCCCCGAGAGGGAAAGGTGCACGGGGAGCTGTTTTTT CASSPREGKVHGELFF
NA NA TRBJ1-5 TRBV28 TGTGCCAGCAGTCCTCCCCCGGGGGGCGGAAGCAATCAGCCCCAGCATTTT CASSPPPGGGSNQPQHF
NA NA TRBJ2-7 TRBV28 TGTGCCAGCAGGACCTCCGGGACCCACGAGCAGTACTTC CASRTSGTHEQYF
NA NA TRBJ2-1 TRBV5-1 TGCGCCAGCAGCCTGATTATTAGTTGGTACAATGAGCAGTTCTTC CASSLIISWYNEQFF
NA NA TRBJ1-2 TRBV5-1 TGCGCCAGCAGCCTGGAGGGGAAGAACTATGGCTACACCTTC CASSLEGKNYGYTF
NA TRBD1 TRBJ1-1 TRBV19 TGTGCCATTCGACTTTCGGCAGGGGGTATGAACACTGAAGCTTTCTTT CAIRLSAGGMNTEAFF
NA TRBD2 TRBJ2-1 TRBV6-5 TGTGCCAGCAGTTACAGCGGGGCCCACAATGAGCAGTTCTTC CASSYSGAHNEQFF
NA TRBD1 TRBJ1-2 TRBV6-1 TGTGCCAGCAGTACAGGGGCCTATGGCTACACCTTC CASSTGAYGYTF
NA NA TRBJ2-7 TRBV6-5 TGTGCCAGCTCCGACAGCCCCTCCTACGAGCAGTACTTC CASSDSPSYEQYF
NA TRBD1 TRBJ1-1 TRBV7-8 TGTGCCAGCAGCTTAGGACAGGGGGGGAACACTGAAGCTTTCTTT CASSLGQGGNTEAFF
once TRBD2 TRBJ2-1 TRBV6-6 TGTGCCAGCGGGCGGGCTAGCGGATACAATGAGCAGTTCTTC CASGRASGYNEQFF
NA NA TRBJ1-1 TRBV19 TGTGCCAGTAGTAACGGCTACACTGAAGCTTTCTTT CASSNGYTEAFF
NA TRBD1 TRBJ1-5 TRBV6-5 TGTGCCAGCAGGACCGGGACAGATCAGCCCCAGCATTTT CASRTGTDQPQHF